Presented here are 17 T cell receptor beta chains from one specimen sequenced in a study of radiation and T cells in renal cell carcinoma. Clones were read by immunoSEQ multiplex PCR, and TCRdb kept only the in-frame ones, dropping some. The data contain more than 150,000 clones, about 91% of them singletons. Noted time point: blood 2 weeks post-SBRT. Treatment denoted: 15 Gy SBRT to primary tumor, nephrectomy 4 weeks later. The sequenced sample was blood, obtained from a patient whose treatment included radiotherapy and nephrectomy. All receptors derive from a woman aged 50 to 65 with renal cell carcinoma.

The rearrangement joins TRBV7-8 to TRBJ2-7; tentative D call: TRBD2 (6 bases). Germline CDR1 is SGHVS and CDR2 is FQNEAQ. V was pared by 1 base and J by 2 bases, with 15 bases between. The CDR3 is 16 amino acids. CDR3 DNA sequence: TGTGCCAGCAGCTTAGATGACGGGGGAAACCCCTACGAGCAGTACTTC. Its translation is CASSLDDGGNPYEQYF.

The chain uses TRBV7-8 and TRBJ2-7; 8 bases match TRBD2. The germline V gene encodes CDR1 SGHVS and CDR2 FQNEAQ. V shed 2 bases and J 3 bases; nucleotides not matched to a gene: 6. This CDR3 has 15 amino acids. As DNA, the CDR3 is TGTGCCAGCAGCTTATCGGGGGGGCTCATCTACGAGCAGTACTTC. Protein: CASSLSGGLIYEQYF.

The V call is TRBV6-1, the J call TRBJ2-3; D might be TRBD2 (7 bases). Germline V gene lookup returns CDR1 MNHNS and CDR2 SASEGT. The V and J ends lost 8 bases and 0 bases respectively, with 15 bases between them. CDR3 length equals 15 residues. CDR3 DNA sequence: TGTGCCAGCGAAAGGGGGGGCTCTAGCACAGATACGCAGTATTTT. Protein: CASERGGSSTDTQYF.

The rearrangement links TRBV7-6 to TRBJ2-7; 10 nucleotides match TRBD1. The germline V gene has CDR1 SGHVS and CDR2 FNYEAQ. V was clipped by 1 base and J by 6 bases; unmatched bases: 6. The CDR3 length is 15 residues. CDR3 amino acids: CASSLGAGTGVEQYF. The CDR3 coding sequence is TGTGCCAGCAGCTTAGGTGCCGGGACAGGGGTCGAGCAGTACTTC.

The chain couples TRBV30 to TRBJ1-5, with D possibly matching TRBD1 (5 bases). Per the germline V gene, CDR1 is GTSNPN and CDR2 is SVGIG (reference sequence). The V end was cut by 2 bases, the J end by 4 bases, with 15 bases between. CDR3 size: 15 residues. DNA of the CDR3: TGTGCCTGGAGTTCCGGGGACGTGGATAATCAGCCCCAGCATTTT. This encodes CAWSSGDVDNQPQHF.

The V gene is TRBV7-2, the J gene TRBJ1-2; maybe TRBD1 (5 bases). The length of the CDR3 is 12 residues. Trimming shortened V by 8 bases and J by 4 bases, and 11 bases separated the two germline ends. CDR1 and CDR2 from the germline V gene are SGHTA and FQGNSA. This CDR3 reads CASGQTAYGYTF. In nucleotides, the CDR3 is TGTGCCAGCGGCCAGACAGCCTATGGCTACACCTTC.

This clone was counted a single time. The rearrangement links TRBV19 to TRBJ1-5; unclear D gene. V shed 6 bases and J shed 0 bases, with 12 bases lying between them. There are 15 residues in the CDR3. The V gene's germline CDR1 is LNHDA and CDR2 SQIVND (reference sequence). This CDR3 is CASSPLHYSNQPQHF. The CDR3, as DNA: TGTGCCAGTAGCCCCCTACATTATAGCAATCAGCCCCAGCATTTT.

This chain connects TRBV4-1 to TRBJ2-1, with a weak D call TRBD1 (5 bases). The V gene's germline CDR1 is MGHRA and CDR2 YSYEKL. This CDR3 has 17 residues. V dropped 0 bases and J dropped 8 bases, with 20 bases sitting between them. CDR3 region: CASSQDSTSGSRDEQFF. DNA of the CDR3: TGCGCCAGCAGCCAAGATAGCACGTCAGGGTCTAGGGATGAGCAGTTCTTC.

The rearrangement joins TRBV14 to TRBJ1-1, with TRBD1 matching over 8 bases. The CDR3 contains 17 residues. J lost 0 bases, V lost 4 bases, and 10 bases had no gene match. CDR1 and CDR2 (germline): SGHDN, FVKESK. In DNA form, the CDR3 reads TGTGCCAGCAGCCCCCTCCCAGGGGGCCCTATGAACACTGAAGCTTTCTTT. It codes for CASSPLPGGPMNTEAFF.

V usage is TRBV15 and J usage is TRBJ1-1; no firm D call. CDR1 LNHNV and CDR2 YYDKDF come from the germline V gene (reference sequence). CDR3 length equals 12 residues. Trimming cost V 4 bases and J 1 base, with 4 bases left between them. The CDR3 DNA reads TGTGCCACCAGCAACCCGAACACTGAAGCTTTCTTT. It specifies CATSNPNTEAFF.

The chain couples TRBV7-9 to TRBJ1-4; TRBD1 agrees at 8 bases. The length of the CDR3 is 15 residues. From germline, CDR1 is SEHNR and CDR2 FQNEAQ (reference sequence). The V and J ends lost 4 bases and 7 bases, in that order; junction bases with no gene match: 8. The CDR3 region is CASSSRQGAPEKLFF. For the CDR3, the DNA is TGTGCCAGCAGCTCCCGGCAGGGGGCACCTGAAAAACTGTTTTTT.

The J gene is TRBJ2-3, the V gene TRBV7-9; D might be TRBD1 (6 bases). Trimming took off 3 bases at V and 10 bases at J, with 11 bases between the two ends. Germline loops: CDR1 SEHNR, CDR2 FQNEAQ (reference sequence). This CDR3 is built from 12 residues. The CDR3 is CASSLDSRSQYF. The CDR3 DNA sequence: TGTGCCAGCAGCTTGGACAGTCGTTCGCAGTATTTT.

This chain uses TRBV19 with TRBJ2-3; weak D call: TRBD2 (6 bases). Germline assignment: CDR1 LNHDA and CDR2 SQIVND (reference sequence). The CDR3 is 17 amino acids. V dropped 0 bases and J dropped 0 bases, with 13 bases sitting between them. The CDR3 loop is CASSIDPAGPSTDTQYF. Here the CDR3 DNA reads TGTGCCAGTAGTATAGATCCGGCGGGGCCTAGCACAGATACGCAGTATTTT.

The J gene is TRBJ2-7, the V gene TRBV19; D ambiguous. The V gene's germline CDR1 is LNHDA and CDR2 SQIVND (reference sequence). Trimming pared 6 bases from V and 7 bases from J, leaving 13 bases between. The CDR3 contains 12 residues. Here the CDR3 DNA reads TGTGCCAGTAGGCCAGGCTCCGGGGAGCAGTACTTC. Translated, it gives CASRPGSGEQYF.

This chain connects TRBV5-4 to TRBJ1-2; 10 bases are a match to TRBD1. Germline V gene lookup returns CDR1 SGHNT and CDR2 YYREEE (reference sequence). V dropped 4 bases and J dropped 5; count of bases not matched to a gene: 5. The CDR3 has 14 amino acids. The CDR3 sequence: CASSSGQGVYGYTF. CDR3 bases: TGTGCCAGCAGCAGCGGACAGGGGGTGTATGGCTACACCTTC.

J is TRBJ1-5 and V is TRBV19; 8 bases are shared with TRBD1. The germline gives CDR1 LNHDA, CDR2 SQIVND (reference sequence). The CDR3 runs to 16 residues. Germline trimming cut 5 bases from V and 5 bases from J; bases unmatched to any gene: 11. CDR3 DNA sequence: TGTGCCAGTAGTCCAGGGACAGGCCAGTTCTATCAGCCCCAGCATTTT. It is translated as CASSPGTGQFYQPQHF.

CDR3 sequence (DNA): TGTGCCAGCAGTTACTCCACGGGGGGGCGCACAGATACGCAGTATTTT. Translating gives CASSYSTGGRTDTQYF. V gene TRBV6-6 combines with J gene TRBJ2-3; 8 bases map to TRBD2. The ends lost 0 bases at V and 1 base at J; junction bases unmatched: 3. The CDR3 length is 16 residues. The germline V gene encodes CDR1 MNHNY and CDR2 SVGAGI (reference sequence).